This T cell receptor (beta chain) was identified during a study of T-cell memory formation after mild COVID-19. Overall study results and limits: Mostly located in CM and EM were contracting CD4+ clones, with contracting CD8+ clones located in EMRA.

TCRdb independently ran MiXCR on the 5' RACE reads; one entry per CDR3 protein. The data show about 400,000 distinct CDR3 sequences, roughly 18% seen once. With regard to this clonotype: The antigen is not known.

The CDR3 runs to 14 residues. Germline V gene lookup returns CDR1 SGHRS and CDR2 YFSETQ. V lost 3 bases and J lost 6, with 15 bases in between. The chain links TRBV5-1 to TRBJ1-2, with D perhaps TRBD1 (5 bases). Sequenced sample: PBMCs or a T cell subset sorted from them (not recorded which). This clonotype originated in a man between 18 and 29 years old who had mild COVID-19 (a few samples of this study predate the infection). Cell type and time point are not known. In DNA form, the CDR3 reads TGCGCCAGCAGCTGGGACTTAGGGATGGATGGCTACACCTTC. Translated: CASSWDLGMDGYTF.